The sample holds many counts of the clone carrying this T cell receptor (beta chain). What it binds is not known. This entry comes from a study of regulatory T cells in long-lasting Graves disease. Study information: More than 5 years of antithyroid drugs with positive TSH receptor antibodies defined persistent Graves' disease. Study-wide findings and caveats: Among persistent patients, a larger number of public clonotypes were shared (roughly 2,900) than among newly diagnosed patients (around 980).

Arm-PCR of CDR3 regions and iRepertoire HTBI primers were the basis on which TCR beta libraries were built. In the authors' methods: The study identified 55 to 80 TRBV and some 15 TRBJ segments across samples. Each CDR3 protein is one row after TCRdb ran MiXCR on the multiplex PCR reads. The authors' filters were not applied to this entry. The sample has 310,000 or so distinct CDR3 sequences; around 21% are singletons. The time point denotes: persistent/refractory GD, antithyroid drugs over 5 years with positive TRAb. Making the TCR library involved RNA that had been extracted from PBMCs. The CDR3 runs 15 residues. Trimming took off 5 bases at V and 6 bases at J, with 19 bases between the two ends. Germline lookup yields CDR1 MDHEN and CDR2 SYDVKM.

The receptor was derived from a female donor with Graves disease. The sample consisted of peripheral blood mononuclear cells (PBMCs), taken when the disease was refractory, from a patient treated with antithyroid drugs. The chain carries TRBV28 and TRBJ1-1, with D maybe TRBD1 (5 bases). The CDR3 spells CASSGRLGVIAEAFF. Here the CDR3 DNA reads TGTGCCAGCAGTGGGCGATTAGGGGTGATCGCTGAAGCTTTCTTT.